The clone carrying this T cell receptor beta chain was seen a few times. The target antigen is unknown. This specimen comes from a study of T cells in Graves' hyperthyroidism and ophthalmopathy. Study-wide context: Prior to any treatment, at the point of initial diagnosis, peripheral blood was collected. The study, taken as a whole, reports: Through a model of 13 V-J features, ophthalmopathy was separated from stable hyperthyroidism.

This CDR3 comprises 13 residues. V was pared by 5 bases and J by 8 bases, with 12 bases between. Researchers amplified the TCR beta CDR3 regions from RNA transcripts. The HTBI primer set drove a first-round RT-PCR of the TCR CDR3. MiXCR, run by TCRdb on the multiplex PCR reads, gives a single entry per CDR3 protein. The repertoire has about 560,000 distinct CDR3 sequences, roughly 17% of them found once; the top ten carry 15% to 20%. Researchers defined stable Graves' hyperthyroidism as no ophthalmopathy progression within 18 months. The PBMCs were sourced from fresh peripheral blood (about 9.6 ml). The source of this sequence is a woman under 30 with Graves' hyperthyroidism. What was sequenced was blood. The rearrangement links TRBV12-3 or TRBV12-4 to TRBJ2-2; D remains ambiguous. The CDR3 bases are TGTGCCAGCAGTAGCAAGAGACTTGGGGAGCTGTTTTTT. Translating gives CASSSKRLGELFF.